The source of this T cell receptor beta chain is a study of blood T cells in healthy people across ages. Notes on the study in general: Diversity was higher, and naive CD4+ cells more numerous, in long-lived donors than in aged donors. The fall in TCR beta diversity per million T cells was roughly linear with age. Changes seen in expanded clonotypes were possibly confounded by donor CMV status left unknown.

A second about 6 to 12 cycle PCR used barcoded and J-beta primers. Every single cDNA molecule received a tag from a template-switch adaptor with 12 random nucleotides. In TCRdb, the 5' RACE reads were re-called with MiXCR into one record per CDR3 protein. In the table there are 700,000 to 850,000 distinct CDR3 sequences, about 37% of which are singletons. The CDR3 spans 12 residues. Trimming took off 6 bases at V and 4 bases at J, with 12 bases between the two ends. Germline values: CDR1 DFQATT, CDR2 SNEGSKA (reference sequence). This clonotype was counted only a few times. Antigen specificity is unknown.

The chain recombines TRBV20-1 with TRBJ2-5; D gene unclear. The sample taken for sequencing was blood. This clonotype originated in a man between 18 and 35 years old in good health. Here the CDR3 reads CSALSSRETQYF. The CDR3 bases are TGCAGTGCCCTTTCGTCTCGAGAGACCCAGTACTTC.